A selection of T cell receptor beta chains follows, all from one sample in a study of Graves' ophthalmopathy and Graves' hyperthyroidism. MiXCR, run by TCRdb on the multiplex PCR reads, gives a single entry per CDR3 protein. The table includes roughly 400,000 distinct CDR3 sequences, 15% detected once. Sequences were obtained from peripheral blood. These receptors all come from a woman aged 18-29 years with stable Graves' hyperthyroidism. CDR3s include the opening cysteine and the closing phenylalanine or tryptophan. The order of the fields is clone size, J gene, D gene, V gene, CDR3 DNA, CDR3 protein. The D gene is left open where the match is weak. Only some rows state a clone size, as once, few, many or a class for expanded clones.

>few|TRBJ1-2|NA|TRBV18
TGTGCCAGCTCACCAGGGGTGGATAACTATGGCTACACCTTC
CASSPGVDNYGYTF
>NA|TRBJ2-7|TRBD2|TRBV20-1
TGCAGTGCTCTCGTATTCGTTCCGGGACTAGCTGAAAACGAGCAGTACTTC
CSALVFVPGLAENEQYF
>many|TRBJ1-5|NA|TRBV6-1
TGTGCCAGCAGTGAAGTCGTCCGCGCATCACCCCAGCATTTT
CASSEVVRASPQHF
>NA|TRBJ1-6|NA|TRBV9
TGTGCCAGCAGCATTCGTGGAGGGGACGTTAGTAATTCACCCCTCCACTTT
CASSIRGGDVSNSPLHF
>many|TRBJ1-1|NA|TRBV6-5
TGTGCCAGCAGTTACCACAGGGTAAGCACTGAAGCTTTCTTT
CASSYHRVSTEAFF
>many|TRBJ1-2|NA|TRBV15
TGTGCCACCAGCAGAGATTCCGGAAACTATGGCTACACCTTC
CATSRDSGNYGYTF
>many|TRBJ1-1|NA|TRBV7-8
TGTGCCAGCAGCCCACGGGGGTTTTTGAACACTGAAGCTTTCTTT
CASSPRGFLNTEAFF
>NA|TRBJ2-7|NA|TRBV6-2/TRBV6-3
TGTGCCAGCATGGAAGAGGGGGGCAGGTCCTACGAGCAGTACTTC
CASMEEGGRSYEQYF
>NA|TRBJ2-1|TRBD1|TRBV20-1
TGCAGTGCTAGTAAGGAGAGGGGGCGGAACAATGAGAAGTTCTTC
CSASKERGRNNEKFF
>NA|TRBJ2-7|NA|TRBV18
TGTGCCAGATCACCCGAGGGACTTGCCTACGAGCAGTACTTC
CARSPEGLAYEQYF
>many|TRBJ1-1|NA|TRBV7-6
TGTGCCAGCAGTCACGGGAGGGGAAGGTCGACTGAAGCTTTCTTT
CASSHGRGRSTEAFF
>many|TRBJ1-1|NA|TRBV5-1
TGCGCCAGCAGCCTACGGAGTACAGGGAACACTGAAGCTTTCTTT
CASSLRSTGNTEAFF
>many|TRBJ2-2|TRBD1|TRBV11-3
TGTGCCAGCAGCGCGGACAGGGAAACCGGGGAGCTGTTTTTT
CASSADRETGELFF
>many|TRBJ2-6|NA|TRBV6-1
TGTGCCAGCAAGTCTAGCCGCCGCTCTGGGGCCAACGTCCTGACTTTC
CASKSSRRSGANVLTF
>many|TRBJ1-5|TRBD1|TRBV6-2/TRBV6-3
TGTGCCAGCAGCGGAGAGGGGGCCGGCAATCAGCCCCAGCATTTT
CASSGEGAGNQPQHF
>many|TRBJ1-1|NA|TRBV6-6
TGTGCCAGCAGTTACTCGGGCAGGGAGCTGTCGGACACTGAAGCTTTCTTT
CASSYSGRELSDTEAFF
>many|TRBJ1-2|NA|TRBV24-1
TGTGCCACCAGTGATTTTGGGGACCTTCCCAAAGCTAACTATGGCTACACCTTC
CATSDFGDLPKANYGYTF
>many|TRBJ2-3|NA|TRBV6-4
TGTGCCAGCAGTGCCCTCGGGGTTCGCACAGATACGCAGTATTTT
CASSALGVRTDTQYF
>few|TRBJ2-7|TRBD2|TRBV7-8
TGTGCCAGCAGCTTAGCGGGCGGGGGGGCGTCTAGTGACGAGCAGTACTTC
CASSLAGGGASSDEQYF
>many|TRBJ2-7|NA|TRBV10-3
TGTGCCATCAGTGAGGGGCCCCGGGACATCACCATCGGGTACTTC
CAISEGPRDITIGYF
>NA|TRBJ1-1|NA|TRBV6-1
TGTGCCAGCAGTGACGGATGGGAGACTGAAGCTTTCTTT
CASSDGWETEAFF
>many|TRBJ1-2|TRBD1|TRBV11-1
TGTGCCAGCAGCCCACCGACGGTCGGGACAGGGGGTTATGGCTACACCTTC
CASSPPTVGTGGYGYTF
>many|TRBJ2-4|TRBD2|TRBV20-1
TGCAGTGCTAGGGCAGATCTAGCGGGAACTGGAAACATTCAGTACTTC
CSARADLAGTGNIQYF
>many|TRBJ1-5|NA|TRBV12-3/TRBV12-4
TGTGCCAGCAGTTTAGCTGGGGCCCTTAGCAATCAGCCCCAGCATTTT
CASSLAGALSNQPQHF
>many|TRBJ2-7|NA|TRBV11-2
TGTGCCAGCAGCTTCCGAGGACGTGGGCTAGCGAGCTCCTACGAGCAGTACTTC
CASSFRGRGLASSYEQYF
>NA|TRBJ2-2|NA|TRBV11-2
TGTGCCAGCAGCCCCGCTAGGGTGGGGGAGCTGTTTTTT
CASSPARVGELFF
>many|TRBJ1-2|NA|TRBV20-1
TGCAGTGCTAGGTCACAGAACTATGGCTACACCTTC
CSARSQNYGYTF
>few|TRBJ2-2|TRBD2|TRBV6-2/TRBV6-3
TGTGCCAGCAGTTACACCAGCGGGAGCTTTCGCGGGGAGCTGTTTTTT
CASSYTSGSFRGELFF
>NA|TRBJ2-5|TRBD2|TRBV20-1
TGCAGCGCTAGAGGTATCGGGGGGGCGGAGACCCAGTACTTC
CSARGIGGAETQYF
>few|TRBJ2-7|TRBD1|TRBV11-1
TGTGCCAGCAGCTTAGCTAATAGGGACAGGAACTACGAGCAGTACTTC
CASSLANRDRNYEQYF
>many|TRBJ1-6|NA|TRBV15
TGTGCCACCAGCAGAGCGACGGGGGTTGGCAATTCACCCCTCCACTTT
CATSRATGVGNSPLHF
>NA|TRBJ2-7|NA|TRBV12-3/TRBV12-4
TGTGCCAGCAGTTTCCTAATAAATAACGAGCAGTACTTC
CASSFLINNEQYF
>many|TRBJ2-2|TRBD2|TRBV6-5
TGTGCCAGCAGTTACACACGGGGGGGGACGTACACCGGGGAGCTGTTTTTT
CASSYTRGGTYTGELFF
>many|TRBJ1-5|NA|TRBV7-8
TGTGCCAGCAGCGCCACAGGGAGGTTTCAGCCCCAGCATTTT
CASSATGRFQPQHF
>NA|TRBJ2-7|NA|TRBV28
TGTGCCAGCAGTTTTCCCCCACCCTGGGGGGGGGCCGACTACGAGCAGTACTTC
CASSFPPPWGGADYEQYF
>many|TRBJ2-5|TRBD2|TRBV7-2
TGTGCCAGCAGCTTAGCCCTACTAGCGGGGGGTGTGGAGACCCAGTACTTC
CASSLALLAGGVETQYF
>many|TRBJ2-7|NA|TRBV12-3/TRBV12-4
TGTGCCAGCAGTCGTTTGGCAGGGCCTACCTACGAGCAGTACTTC
CASSRLAGPTYEQYF
>NA|TRBJ1-5|TRBD1|TRBV6-1
TGTGCCAGCAGTCGGGCTTCAGGGGGCGGTCATCAGCCCCAGCATTTT
CASSRASGGGHQPQHF
>NA|TRBJ2-2|TRBD2|TRBV11-1
TGTGCCAGCAGCCCCGGCCGTCTAGCGGGCCGATCGAACACCGGGGAGCTGTTTTTT
CASSPGRLAGRSNTGELFF
>many|TRBJ2-5|NA|TRBV19
TGTGCCAGTAGTATAATGAGCCGGGGGCGTCAAGAGACCCAGTACTTC
CASSIMSRGRQETQYF
>NA|TRBJ1-1|NA|TRBV12-3/TRBV12-4
TGTGCCAGCAACAGAGCAAAGACGGGGACTGAAGCTTTCTTT
CASNRAKTGTEAFF
>many|TRBJ2-2|TRBD1|TRBV6-1
TGTGCCAGCACCAACCCTGGGACAGGGTACACCGGGGAGCTGTTTTTT
CASTNPGTGYTGELFF
>many|TRBJ2-7|TRBD2|TRBV27
TGTGCCAGCAGTTTATTTGGGACTAGTGCCTACGAGCAGTACTTC
CASSLFGTSAYEQYF
>many|TRBJ1-1|NA|TRBV4-2
TGTGCCAGCAGCCAAGAGTTGCGGCAGGGCAACACTGAAGCTTTCTTT
CASSQELRQGNTEAFF
>many|TRBJ2-7|NA|TRBV18
TGTGCCAGCTCACCACCGAGGGGTGGCTACGAGCAGTACTTC
CASSPPRGGYEQYF
>NA|TRBJ2-7|TRBD1|TRBV28
TGTGCCAGCAGTTTATTCCCCACAGGGGTCGAGCAGTACTTC
CASSLFPTGVEQYF
>many|TRBJ2-5|NA|TRBV20-1
TGCAGTGCTAGACAGGGGGGTCAGACAGAGACCCAGTACTTC
CSARQGGQTETQYF
>NA|TRBJ1-5|NA|TRBV6-1
TGTGCCAGCCGGCACGGGGGCGGGGGGAACCAGCCCCAGCATTTT
CASRHGGGGNQPQHF
>few|TRBJ2-4|TRBD2|TRBV11-2
TGTGCCAGCAGCTTCCTAGGGAGGGACATTCAGTACTTC
CASSFLGRDIQYF
>many|TRBJ1-5|TRBD1|TRBV20-1
TGCAGTGCTAGAGAAACTCCGGGACAGCAAAATCAGCCCCAGCATTTT
CSARETPGQQNQPQHF
>NA|TRBJ1-2|NA|TRBV15
TGTGCCACCAGCGTCCCGGGACACATATATGGCTACACCTTC
CATSVPGHIYGYTF